The TCR beta chain under discussion was sequenced for a study of blood T cell repertoires in COVID-19. Across the whole study: There were acute and convalescent COVID-19 samples, and they came from the United States, Italy and Spain. T cells, B-cell-depleted T cells, or PBMCs provided the cDNA or gDNA that served as material.

CDR3 length equals 18 residues. Per germline, CDR1 MGHDK and CDR2 SYGVNS. Trimming removed 4 bases from V and 4 bases from J; junction bases left unmatched: 13. Participants were placed into cohorts based on the clinical history they reported. Original analysis: Nucleated cell counts were estimated from reference gene primer amplification. Repertoires were generated with immunoSEQ multiplex PCR, while TCRdb's copy carries only in-frame clones and drops some. The D gene and trimming were derived from the DNA, and the V and J assignments and clone size from that table. The profile shows a few hundred thousand clones, roughly nine tenths of them singletons.

Sequencing used PBMCs or T cells enriched from blood (not recorded which). The chain is built from TRBV25-1 and TRBJ2-2, with 9 bases matching TRBD2. The TCR was taken from a human donor in a cohort exposed to, infected with or recovered from COVID-19 (not recorded which). The donor label of this sample is uncertain. This chain's CDR3 is CASSGPLRRGGRTGELFF. The CDR3 nucleotides are TGTGCCAGCAGTGGCCCCCTCCGGCGGGGGGGCCGCACCGGGGAGCTGTTTTTT.